A selection of T cell receptor beta chains follows, all from one sample in a study of identical twins. TCRdb reprocessed the 5' RACE reads with MiXCR, giving one entry per CDR3 protein. The data show 430,000 or so distinct CDR3 sequences, 20% to 30% seen once. This sample was shared with a second study, whose subject was T cells expressing NK-cell markers.

The sample was CD4+ T cells sorted from blood. All receptors come from a young woman in good health. CDR3s include the opening cysteine and the closing phenylalanine or tryptophan. A D gene is named only where the DNA matches it firmly. A row's size may be missing; if present it is once, few, many or a size class.

d_call | j_call | clone_size | v_call | cdr3_length | cdr3_aa | cdr3_nt
TRBD2 | TRBJ2-1 | . | TRBV20-1 | 14 | CSARSAGGRNEQFF | TGCAGTGCCAGATCGGCGGGAGGAAGGAATGAGCAGTTCTTC
TRBD1 | TRBJ2-2 | few | TRBV12-3/TRBV12-4 | 15 | CASRDRGIETGELFF | TGTGCCAGCAGAGACAGGGGAATCGAAACCGGGGAGCTGTTTTTT
TRBD2 | TRBJ2-3 | . | TRBV7-9 | 15 | CASSVLAGGLDTQYF | TGTGCCAGCAGCGTACTAGCGGGGGGGCTTGATACGCAGTATTTT
. | TRBJ1-2 | . | TRBV2 | 15 | CASSPRTATNYGYTF | TGTGCCAGCAGCCCTCGGACGGCGACTAACTATGGCTACACCTTC
TRBD1 | TRBJ2-5 | . | TRBV29-1 | 14 | CSLYTTGAQETQYF | TGCAGCCTCTACACAACAGGGGCACAAGAGACCCAGTACTTC
TRBD2 | TRBJ2-7 | . | TRBV7-2 | 13 | CASSRTRPGEQYF | TGTGCCAGCAGCCGGACTAGACCAGGGGAGCAGTACTTC
TRBD1 | TRBJ2-6 | . | TRBV6-2/TRBV6-3 | 18 | CTFSLPWTGVSGANVLTF | TGTACCTTCAGTCTACCTTGGACAGGCGTCTCTGGGGCCAACGTCCTGACTTTC
. | TRBJ2-1 | . | TRBV15 | 14 | CATSRRSYYNEQFF | TGTGCCACCAGCAGACGGTCCTATTACAATGAGCAGTTCTTC
. | TRBJ2-7 | . | TRBV29-1 | 11 | CSVEREYAQYF | TGCAGCGTTGAACGGGAATACGCGCAGTACTTC
. | TRBJ2-5 | few | TRBV29-1 | 12 | CSALGRQETQYF | TGCAGCGCCCTAGGCCGTCAAGAGACCCAGTACTTC
TRBD2 | TRBJ2-4 | few | TRBV7-2 | 17 | CASSSLTGGVAKNIQYF | TGTGCCAGCAGCTCTCTTACCGGGGGGGTAGCCAAAAACATTCAGTACTTC
. | TRBJ2-7 | . | TRBV9 | 15 | CASSVGGRGAYEQYF | TGTGCCAGCAGCGTAGGCGGCAGGGGGGCCTACGAGCAGTACTTC
TRBD1 | TRBJ2-1 | . | TRBV9 | 14 | CASSVTGANNEQFF | TGTGCCAGCAGCGTTACAGGGGCAAACAATGAGCAGTTCTTC
. | TRBJ1-2 | . | TRBV18 | 13 | CASSPDSGHGYTF | TGTGCCAGCTCACCAGATTCCGGACACGGCTACACCTTC
TRBD1 | TRBJ1-2 | . | TRBV20-1 | 14 | CSASRDRGSYGYTF | TGCAGTGCTAGCCGTGACAGGGGAAGCTATGGCTACACCTTC
. | TRBJ1-1 | . | TRBV3-1 | 14 | CASSQGLMNTEAFF | TGTGCCAGCAGTCAGGGGTTGATGAACACTGAAGCTTTCTTT
. | TRBJ2-1 | . | TRBV5-1 | 12 | CASSWSYNEQFF | TGCGCCAGCAGCTGGTCCTACAATGAGCAGTTCTTC
TRBD2 | TRBJ2-7 | . | TRBV5-1 | 14 | CASKNGTSGYEQYF | TGCGCCAGCAAAAACGGGACTAGCGGCTACGAGCAGTACTTC
. | TRBJ2-1 | . | TRBV11-2 | 17 | CASSLDPGLSSYNEQFF | TGTGCCAGCAGCTTAGACCCCGGACTGAGCTCCTACAATGAGCAGTTCTTC
. | TRBJ1-1 | few | TRBV15 | 13 | CATSRGVLLGAFF | TGTGCCACCAGCAGAGGGGTGTTATTAGGGGCTTTCTTT
TRBD1 | TRBJ1-5 | . | TRBV7-9 | 15 | CASSSGTGPSQPQHF | TGTGCCAGCAGCTCCGGGACAGGCCCTAGTCAGCCCCAGCATTTT
TRBD2 | TRBJ2-2 | . | TRBV20-1 | 15 | CSARDRRGGPGELFF | TGCAGTGCTAGAGATCGTCGGGGGGGCCCCGGGGAGCTGTTTTTT
TRBD2 | TRBJ2-2 | . | TRBV20-1 | 15 | CSARLAGAGPGELFF | TGCAGTGCTAGACTAGCGGGAGCCGGGCCCGGGGAGCTGTTTTTT
TRBD2 | TRBJ2-4 | few | TRBV20-1 | 13 | CSAPSGQANIQYF | TGCAGTGCTCCTAGCGGCCAGGCTAACATTCAGTACTTC
. | TRBJ1-2 | few | TRBV20-1 | 16 | CSARDLGRGSNYGYTF | TGCAGTGCTAGAGATCTGGGCCGGGGGTCGAACTATGGCTACACCTTC